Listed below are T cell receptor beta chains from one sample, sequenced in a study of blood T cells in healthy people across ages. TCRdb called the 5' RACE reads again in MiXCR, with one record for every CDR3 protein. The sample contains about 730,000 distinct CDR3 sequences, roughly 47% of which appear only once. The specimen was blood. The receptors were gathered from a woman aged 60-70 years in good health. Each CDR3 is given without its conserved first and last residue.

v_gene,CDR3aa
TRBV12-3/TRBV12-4,ASSAPIGTEAF
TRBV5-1,ASSPGLAGNEQF
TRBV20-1,SAVGSLAGGRLNEQF
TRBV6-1,ASSEVRGVSYNEQY
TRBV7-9,ASSLALAWVTDTQY
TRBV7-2,ASSFYPGSSYNEQF
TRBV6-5,ASSYSYSTGQDTGELF
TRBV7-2,ASSPALGQANTGELF
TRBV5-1,ASSSGLAGSYEQY
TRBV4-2,ASSQAGLATYNEQF
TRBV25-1,ASSARSGSPLH
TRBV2,ASRASGGWDTQY
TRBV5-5,ASSSGQGNYEQY
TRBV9,ASSVGSESSYNEQF
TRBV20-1,SASTGFSPAGANVLT
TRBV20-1,SARSSRDTDTQY
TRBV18,ASSADRGQETQY
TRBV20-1,SAPTSGRRYNEQF
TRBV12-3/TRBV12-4,AIRQGAGTGELF
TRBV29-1,SATRDSYGDTEAF
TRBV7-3,AGSSSTGAYNEQF
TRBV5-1,ASSGAGTGSYNEQF
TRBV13,ASAERGRSNERY
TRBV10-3,AISVTGGLHNEQY
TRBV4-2,ASSQDPLSGAYNEQF
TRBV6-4,ASSVVDRPYNEQY
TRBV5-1,ASSLEGGKNTEAF
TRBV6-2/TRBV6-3,ASVANYEQY